This TCR beta chain was recovered during a study of blood T cell repertoires in COVID-19 (dated by TCRdb to 2018 to 2021). At the level of the whole study: Collaborator samples came from the United States, Italy and Spain and covered acute and convalescent phases of COVID-19. Sample metadata almost always included a de-identified subject ID, COVID-19 status, age in years and sex. The dataset comprised deeply sampled blood TCRbeta repertoires from subjects exposed to, actively infected with, or recovered from COVID-19. Samples were obtained from the ongoing ImmuneRACE study (first 160 participants) and from some 1,200 subjects provided by 6 global collaborators. A freely available public database, intended as a resource for researchers studying the immune response to SARS-CoV-2, is where the repertoires were released. Where available, HLA class I and class II types were obtained from metadata supplied by the sample provider rather than from assay-based typing. The material from the prospective study consisted of cDNA or gDNA derived from T cells, B-cell-depleted T cells, or PBMCs.

Based on the germline V gene, the CDR1 and CDR2 sequences are SGHVS and FNYEAQ. At the junction V is shortened by 5 bases and J by 0 bases, with 14 bases in between. The CDR3 runs 16 residues from the cysteine to the phenylalanine. The DNA shown is the 48-base CDR3, in frame from base 1. This clone has only one observation. Its target antigen remains unknown. One base away there is no much larger clone; base qualities are not given. TCRbeta CDR3 regions were amplified from genomic DNA using the immunoSEQ Assay, a bias-controlled multiplex PCR. As for the original processing: The number of nucleated cells in each sample was estimated by amplification of reference gene primers within the assay. Sequence reads were collapsed and filtered to measure the absolute abundance of every unique TCRbeta CDR3 rearrangement. For each sample, productive Simpson clonality was calculated as the square root of Simpson's diversity index over productive rearrangements. Drawn from immuneACCESS, this table holds only the in-frame rearrangements with V and J called that TCRdb kept. Clones are partly lost; checked studies trace under half to an unresolved V gene and leave the rest unexplained. Clone size and V and J calls were adopted from that table, with D and trimming inferred from the DNA. This sample has over 200,000 clones in its table, and about 88% of those were observed once. 2.5% to 3% of the sample is held by the ten biggest clonotypes.

What the work shows at the level of the full study, not this receptor alone: Clinical and demographic metadata were provided uncurated, with the amount varying by source and participant.

Collaborating institutions collected whole blood in K2EDTA tubes following their own protocols. For TCRbeta analysis, collaborator samples were shipped as frozen whole blood, as isolated PBMCs, or as DNA extracted from either sample type. Input material: peripheral blood. The clonotype was recovered from a woman aged 60-75 years with acute or convalescent COVID-19. This sequence uses TRBV7-6 and TRBJ1-3; TRBD1 might be the D gene, on 5 matching bases. The CDR3 region reads CASSLGNRNSGNTIYF. The nucleotide sequence is TGTGCCAGCAGCCTAGGGAACAGGAACTCTGGAAACACCATATATTTT.